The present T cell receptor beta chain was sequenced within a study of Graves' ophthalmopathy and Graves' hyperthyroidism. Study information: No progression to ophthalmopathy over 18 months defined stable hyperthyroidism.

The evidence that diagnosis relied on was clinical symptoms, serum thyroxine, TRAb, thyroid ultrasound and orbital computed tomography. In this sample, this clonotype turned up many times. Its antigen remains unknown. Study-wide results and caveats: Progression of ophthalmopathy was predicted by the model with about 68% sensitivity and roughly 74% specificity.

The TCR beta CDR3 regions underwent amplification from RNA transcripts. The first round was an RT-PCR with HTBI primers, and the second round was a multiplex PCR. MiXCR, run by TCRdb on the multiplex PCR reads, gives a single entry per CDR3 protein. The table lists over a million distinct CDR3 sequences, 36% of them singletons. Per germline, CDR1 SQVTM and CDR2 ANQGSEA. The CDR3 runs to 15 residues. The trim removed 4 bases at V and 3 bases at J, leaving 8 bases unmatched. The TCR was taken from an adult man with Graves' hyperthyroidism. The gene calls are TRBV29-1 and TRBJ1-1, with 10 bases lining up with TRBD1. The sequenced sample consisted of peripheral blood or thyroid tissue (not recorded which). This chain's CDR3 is CSVGGFGTGDTEAFF. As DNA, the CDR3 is TGCAGCGTTGGTGGATTCGGGACAGGGGACACTGAAGCTTTCTTT.